The clone carrying this T cell receptor (beta chain) has a handful of counts. Antigen specificity is unknown. This sample stems from a study of STAT5B mutations in CD4+ large granular lymphocyte leukemia. The study, taken as a whole, reports: Patient CD4-sorted repertoires looked more clonal than healthy CD4+ repertoires, even without putative leukemic clones.

The survey-level immunoSEQ assay was used. Sequenced by immunoSEQ multiplex PCR; TCRdb stores in-frame clones only, minus some. The sample records about 28,000 clones, 79% being singletons. Trimming removed 0 bases at V and 8 bases at J, with 3 bases between. This CDR3 is 12 amino acids long. CDR1 SGHNT and CDR2 YYREEE come from the germline V gene (reference sequence). Control samples were healthy donors' buffy coats. This chain uses TRBV5-4 with TRBJ1-6; D unclear. The specimen was CD4+ T cells from blood buffy coats. This clonotype originated in a human donor in good health. CDR3 amino acids: CASSLDDSPLHF. In DNA, the CDR3 is TGTGCCAGCAGCTTGGATGATTCACCCCTCCACTTT. The full variable domain, rest sourced from reference TRBV5-4 and TRBJ1-6, is ETGVTQSPTHLIKTRGQQVTLRCSSQSGHNTVSWYQQALGQGPQFIFQYYREEENGRGNFPPRFSGLQFPNYSSELNVNALELDDSALYLCASSLDDSPLHFGNGTRLTVT.